This T cell receptor (beta chain) was sequenced during a study of CD8 T cells in Susac syndrome. General study findings and limits: The CD4+ T cell repertoires from Susac syndrome exhibited no clonal expansion.

In this sample, this clonotype turned up once. Its antigen is undetermined. The J segment lost 5 bases and the V segment lost 3 bases, leaving 3 bases of the junction unmatched. Germline V gene sequence: CDR1 SGHTA, CDR2 FQGTGA. The CDR3 contains 15 residues. Random hexamers served to reverse transcribe roughly 0.5 to 1 ug RNA. MiXCR was run by TCRdb on the immunoSEQ multiplex PCR reads, yielding one entry per CDR3 protein. The sample contains 170,000 or so distinct CDR3 sequences, roughly 95% of which appear only once. Peripheral blood CD8+ and CD4+ T cells were profiled by TCR beta sequencing. Patients with Susac syndrome met the recently defined diagnostic criteria for definite or probable disease. Both CD4+ and CD8+ T cells were negatively isolated, and TEMRA cells underwent FACS enrichment.

This clonotype originated in a human donor with Susac syndrome. The V gene is TRBV7-3, the J gene TRBJ2-3; the match to TRBD2 covers 12 bases. Input material: CD4+ T cells from PBMCs. CDR3 nucleotide sequence: TGTGCCAGCAGCTTGCTGGGACTAGCGGGAGATACGCAGTATTTT. Protein: CASSLLGLAGDTQYF.